A single sample gave rise to the 21 T cell receptor beta chains below, sequenced in a study of blood T cell repertoires in COVID-19 (dated by TCRdb to about 2020). Libraries were built with the immunoSEQ multiplex PCR assay. TCRdb mirrors the immuneACCESS table, restricted to in-frame sequences. Some clones are absent from its copies; in checked studies, under half trace to an unresolved V gene, and the reason for the others is unknown. The sample table contains 130,000 to 150,000 clones; only one count was recorded for 80% to 90% of them. The ten largest clones take up more than 0.8% of the sample. Sequencing was done on a sample of peripheral blood. Receptors were obtained from a woman between 45 and 65 years old with acute or convalescent COVID-19.

The chain recombines TRBV5-1 with TRBJ2-7; 13 positions match TRBD2. CDR1 SGHRS and CDR2 YFSETQ come from the germline V gene. There are 18 residues in the CDR3. The J segment lost 0 bases and the V segment lost 1 base, leaving 7 bases of the junction unmatched. CDR3 DNA sequence: TGCGCCAGCAGCTTGCGCGAAGGGACTAGCGGGACCTCCTACGAGCAGTACTTC. It encodes CASSLREGTSGTSYEQYF.

The chain recombines TRBV6-5 with TRBJ2-1, with TRBD2 identical over 7 bases. Germline CDR1 reads MNHEY; CDR2 reads SVGAGI. This CDR3 has 14 residues. V dropped 5 bases and J dropped 5; count of bases not matched to a gene: 6. DNA of the CDR3: TGTGCCAGCAGTCGAGGACTAGTAGACAATGAGCAGTTCTTC. This translates into CASSRGLVDNEQFF.

The CDR3 nucleotides read TGTGCCAGCAGCTTAGGGACCCTAGCGGGAGCTGAGCAGTTCTTC. It encodes CASSLGTLAGAEQFF. The chain combines TRBV7-2 with TRBJ2-1, with TRBD2 identical over 10 bases. The CDR3 extends over 15 amino acids. The V and J ends lost 1 base and 9 bases, in that order; junction bases with no gene match: 6. CDR1 SGHTA and CDR2 FQGNSA come from the germline V gene.

This rearrangement joins TRBV5-5 to TRBJ1-3; no definite D call. The CDR3 is 15 amino acids. CDR1 and CDR2 (germline): SGHKS, YYEKEE (reference sequence). With 0 bases removed from V and 0 bases from J, the gap between germline ends came to 7 bases. DNA for the CDR3: TGTGCCAGCAGCTTGGATGGGAGCTCTGGAAACACCATATATTTT. Amino acid sequence: CASSLDGSSGNTIYF.

The chain carries TRBV5-4 and TRBJ1-3, with TRBD1 as a possible D gene (6 bases). The V gene lost 5 bases and the J gene lost 4 bases, with 10 bases spanning the gap. Germline V gene lookup returns CDR1 SGHNT and CDR2 YYREEE (reference sequence). This CDR3 spans 13 amino acids. The CDR3 loop reads CASRTQGGNTIYF. The CDR3 nucleotides read TGTGCCAGCAGAACTCAGGGGGGAAACACCATATATTTT.

This chain links TRBV9 with TRBJ2-1; 8 bases fit TRBD1. After removal of 3 bases from V and 2 bases from J, the junction contained 4 bases not matched to a gene. CDR3 size: 15 residues. Germline V lookup: CDR1 SGDLS, CDR2 YYNGEE. The CDR3 here is CASSDGQGAYNEQFF. The CDR3 bases are TGTGCCAGCAGCGACGGACAGGGCGCCTACAATGAGCAGTTCTTC.

The chain couples TRBV28 to TRBJ1-2, with D unresolved. In germline, CDR1 is MDHEN, CDR2 SYDVKM. The CDR3 totals 13 residues. V lost 6 bases to trimming and J lost 4 bases, with 12 bases between them. CDR3 DNA: TGTGCCAGCAGGGAGCCGGTGACCTATGGCTACACCTTC. Protein sequence: CASREPVTYGYTF.

The rearrangement uses TRBV19 and TRBJ1-2; D is ambiguous. V lost 3 bases and J lost 6, with 17 bases in between. CDR1 and CDR2 (germline): LNHDA, SQIVND (reference sequence). CDR3 length: 15 residues. The CDR3 here is CASSIHRIHQDGYTF. CDR3 in DNA: TGTGCCAGTAGTATCCACAGAATACATCAGGATGGCTACACCTTC.

The chain combines TRBV6-2 or TRBV6-3 with TRBJ2-7; D remains unclear. Germline V gene sequence: CDR1 MNHEY, CDR2 SVGEGT. V was pared by 2 bases and J by 7 bases, with 12 bases between. The CDR3 covers 13 residues. CDR3 DNA: TGTGCCAGCAGTTACAAATACTTCGGGGAGCAGTACTTC. Translation: CASSYKYFGEQYF.

The gene calls are TRBV27 and TRBJ1-4; a weak D match, TRBD1 (5 bases). Germline CDR1 and CDR2: MNHEY and SMNVEV (reference sequence). V was cut by 2 bases and J by 7 bases, with 14 bases left in between. The CDR3 totals 15 residues. CDR3 nucleotides: TGTGCCAGCAGTTTAACCGGGGGAATGAGTGAAAAACTGTTTTTT. Its protein is CASSLTGGMSEKLFF.

The chain uses TRBV2 and TRBJ2-7; D gene unclear. The CDR3 is 11 amino acids. V was shortened by 4 bases and J by 3 bases, with 4 bases between the two germline ends. Germline V gives CDR1 SNHLY, CDR2 FYNNEI. The chain's CDR3 is CASSVLYEQYF. CDR3 nucleotides: TGTGCCAGCAGTGTCCTCTACGAGCAGTACTTC. Full variable domain (missing parts from reference TRBV2 and TRBJ2-7): EPEVTQTPSHQVTQMGQEVILRCVPISNHLYFYWYRQILGQKVEFLVSFYNNEISEKSEIFDDQFSVERPDGSNFTLKIRSTKLEDSAMYFCASSVLYEQYFGPGTRLTVT.

This chain connects TRBV7-9 to TRBJ1-5; D uncertain. Per the germline V gene, CDR1 is SEHNR and CDR2 is FQNEAQ (reference sequence). The CDR3 covers 14 residues. Deletions cut 1 base from V and 3 bases from J, with 7 bases between. CDR3 loop: CASSLGAVNQPQHF. CDR3 nucleotide sequence: TGTGCCAGCAGCTTAGGTGCAGTCAATCAGCCCCAGCATTTT.

The CDR3 DNA is TGTGCCAGCAGTGAAGCCCCAGGTTTCCATCAGCCCCAGCATTTT. It codes for CASSEAPGFHQPQHF. This chain uses TRBV2 with TRBJ1-5, with D uncertain. Trimming left V 0 bases short and J 5 bases short, with 11 bases between. The CDR3 length is 15 residues. The V gene's germline CDR1 is SNHLY and CDR2 FYNNEI.

In this sample, this clone turned up once. This chain uses TRBV3-1 (or the pseudogene TRBV3-2) with TRBJ2-7, with a weak D call TRBD1 (6 bases). V shed 4 bases and J shed 4 bases, with 11 bases lying between them. The CDR3 contains 13 residues. Germline CDR1 LGHDT, CDR2 YNNKEL (reference sequence). The CDR3 reads CASSLRGTYEQYF. The DNA of the CDR3 is TGTGCCAGCAGCCTAAGGGGGACGTACGAGCAGTACTTC.

The chain couples TRBV11-2 to TRBJ2-2; D is ambiguous. The germline gives CDR1 SGHAT, CDR2 FQNNGV. The V gene lost 0 bases and the J gene lost 6 bases, with 8 bases spanning the gap. This CDR3 is 14 amino acids long. The CDR3 DNA reads TGTGCCAGCAGCTTAGATCGGTCCGCCGGGGAGCTGTTTTTT. Amino acids: CASSLDRSAGELFF.

The V and J genes are TRBV10-3 and TRBJ2-1; unclear D gene. CDR3 length: 16 residues. V lost 3 bases, J lost 0 bases, and 12 bases lay in between. Germline values: CDR1 ENHRY, CDR2 SYGVKD. CDR3 sequence: CAISDGTTGSYNEQFF. In DNA, the CDR3 is TGTGCCATCAGTGACGGTACTACCGGCTCCTACAATGAGCAGTTCTTC.

The CDR3 DNA reads as TGTGCCAGCAGCCATTCCCGCATAGGGGTTACCGGGGAGCTGTTTTTT. Translated, it gives CASSHSRIGVTGELFF. The V gene is TRBV3-1 (or the pseudogene TRBV3-2), the J gene TRBJ2-2; TRBD1 is a possible D gene (5 bases). The CDR3 extends over 16 amino acids. CDR1 LGHDT and CDR2 YNNKEL come from the germline V gene (reference sequence). V gave up 3 bases and J gave up 5 bases, with 16 bases separating them.

This sequence joins TRBV24-1 and TRBJ1-1; D is ambiguous. Germline CDR1 and CDR2: KGHDR and SFDVKD. The CDR3 consists of 13 residues. V lost 5 bases to trimming and J lost 6 bases, with 12 bases between them. The CDR3 loop reads CATSGPYGAEAFF. CDR3 DNA: TGTGCCACCAGTGGGCCCTACGGGGCTGAAGCTTTCTTT.

V and J are TRBV5-1 and TRBJ2-5; the match to TRBD2 covers 8 bases. Germline V CDR1 and CDR2: SGHRS, YFSETQ. The V gene end was trimmed by 4 bases and the J gene end by 2 bases; junction bases not matched to a gene: 7. The CDR3 loop spans 15 amino acids. CDR3 nucleotides: TGCGCCAGCAGCCCGAGCGGGGGCCCACAAGAGACCCAGTACTTC. This sequence encodes CASSPSGGPQETQYF.

The CDR3 bases are TGCGCCAGCAGTGACGCAGGGTCTATGAACACTGAAGCTTTCTTT. This gives the protein CASSDAGSMNTEAFF. The J gene is TRBJ1-1, the V gene TRBV10-1; tentative D call: TRBD1 (5 bases). V was trimmed by 3 bases and J by 0 bases, leaving 11 bases between them. CDR1 and CDR2 (germline): WNHNN, SYGVQD (reference sequence). This CDR3 is built from 15 residues.

The rearrangement uses TRBV7-3 and TRBJ2-1; 12 positions match TRBD2. Germline V gives CDR1 SGHTA, CDR2 FQGTGA. V gave up 5 bases and J gave up 8 bases; unmatched junction bases: 13. The CDR3 contains 17 residues. The CDR3 loop is CASSPTGTSGPRDEQFF. The CDR3 DNA sequence: TGTGCCAGCAGCCCGACTGGGACTAGCGGGCCGAGGGATGAGCAGTTCTTC.